This is a list of T cell receptor beta chains from one sample in a study of blood T cell repertoires in COVID-19. Generated by immunoSEQ multiplex PCR, the TCRdb table keeps only in-frame clones and is missing some. This table has over 250,000 clones, around 87% appearing once. Sequences were obtained from peripheral blood. These receptors came from a woman in her forties or fifties with acute or convalescent COVID-19. CDR3s include the opening cysteine and the closing phenylalanine or tryptophan. D genes are given only for firm matches. Only part of the rows carry a size: once, few, many, or a class if the clone is expanded.

once,TRBJ2-7,TRBV11-2,-,TGTGCCAGCAGCTTAGATAATCTCGAGAGGACCTACGAGCAGTACTTC,CASSLDNLERTYEQYF
-,TRBJ2-7,TRBV19,TRBD1,TGTGCCAGTAGTATGGGGACAGGGGCCTACGAGCAGTACTTC,CASSMGTGAYEQYF
-,TRBJ2-3,TRBV18,-,TGTGCCAGCTCACCATTCGGGGTAGGCACAGATACGCAGTATTTT,CASSPFGVGTDTQYF
-,TRBJ1-2,TRBV5-4,TRBD1,TGTGCCAGCAGCGGGGACAGGGCTCCCTACTATGGCTACACCTTC,CASSGDRAPYYGYTF
-,TRBJ1-4,TRBV5-1,TRBD1,TGCGCCAGCAGCTCGACCGGGACAGGGAGTGAAAAACTGTTTTTT,CASSSTGTGSEKLFF
-,TRBJ2-7,TRBV11-1,TRBD1,TGTGCCAGCAGCCGTACACGGGACAGGGATAAGCACGAGCAGTACTTC,CASSRTRDRDKHEQYF
-,TRBJ1-2,TRBV28,TRBD1,TGTGCCAGCAGTTTAGGTGGACAGGGTTACTATGGCTACACCTTC,CASSLGGQGYYGYTF
-,TRBJ1-5,TRBV10-3,-,TGTGCCATCAGTGAGAGAGGAACAGGCCTCGGCAATCAGCCCCAGCATTTT,CAISERGTGLGNQPQHF
-,TRBJ2-7,TRBV28,-,TGTGCCAGCAGTTTCCTGTGGAAAGGTTCTAGCGAGCAGTACTTC,CASSFLWKGSSEQYF
-,TRBJ2-3,TRBV9,TRBD2,TGTGCCAGCAGCCTGAACTTGGCTAGCGGGAGCACAGATACGCAGTATTTT,CASSLNLASGSTDTQYF
-,TRBJ2-5,TRBV24-1,TRBD2,TGTGCCACCAGTGACGAAGGGACTAGCGGGAGAGAGACCCAGTACTTC,CATSDEGTSGRETQYF
-,TRBJ1-1,TRBV7-2,TRBD1,TGTGCCAGCAGCTTAGAGGGGCAGGGGGTCTACCCCAACACTGAAGCTTTCTTT,CASSLEGQGVYPNTEAFF
-,TRBJ2-2,TRBV14,TRBD2,TGTGCCAGTAAGGGACTAGAGCCTACCGGGGAGCTGTTTTTT,CASKGLEPTGELFF
-,TRBJ2-3,TRBV28,-,TGTGCCAGCAGTTTACAGACAGATACGCAGTATTTT,CASSLQTDTQYF
once,TRBJ2-7,TRBV5-1,-,TGCGCCAGCAGCCCAGACAGGAGCTCCTACGAGCAGTACTTC,CASSPDRSSYEQYF
-,TRBJ2-7,TRBV27,TRBD2,TGTGCCAGCAGTATTGACGGGACTAGCGTGGGGGAGCAGTACTTC,CASSIDGTSVGEQYF
-,TRBJ2-1,TRBV11-3,-,TGTGCCAGCAGCTTTCAGGGGTCGGTTCCGTTCTTC,CASSFQGSVPFF
-,TRBJ1-4,TRBV28,-,TGTGCCAGCAGTTCGACTAATGAAAAACTGTTTTTT,CASSSTNEKLFF
once,TRBJ2-7,TRBV19,TRBD1,TGTGCCAGTAGTATGGAACAGGGGGCACGCTACGAGCAGTACTTC,CASSMEQGARYEQYF
-,TRBJ2-1,TRBV24-1,TRBD1,TGTGCCACCGGTCGGGGGACAGGGGCGGGGACTGAGCAGTTCTTC,CATGRGTGAGTEQFF
-,TRBJ2-3,TRBV24-1,TRBD2,TGTGCCACCAATAAACGACTAGCGAGCACAGATACGCAGTATTTT,CATNKRLASTDTQYF
-,TRBJ2-3,TRBV28,TRBD2,TGTGCCAGCAGCTCCCCGGCGGGGGGCACAGATACGCAGTATTTT,CASSSPAGGTDTQYF
-,TRBJ2-7,TRBV28,TRBD1,TGTGCCAGCAGTGCCTGGGACAGATTATACTACGAGCAGTACTTC,CASSAWDRLYYEQYF
-,TRBJ1-6,TRBV7-9,TRBD1,TGTGCCAGCAGCTCTCCGACAGGGACGGATTGGAATTCACCCCTCCACTTT,CASSSPTGTDWNSPLHF
-,TRBJ2-3,TRBV4-1,-,TGCGCCAGCAGCCAAGATTCAGGGCGGGACACAGATACGCAGTATTTT,CASSQDSGRDTDTQYF
-,TRBJ2-3,TRBV5-6,TRBD2,TGTGCCAGCAGCTTTTTAGCGGGAGTCTCAGATACGCAGTATTTT,CASSFLAGVSDTQYF
-,TRBJ2-7,TRBV6-5,-,TGTGCCAGCAGGGTGGGGCCCTCCTACGAGCAGTACTTC,CASRVGPSYEQYF
-,TRBJ2-2,TRBV18,TRBD2,TGTGCCAGCTCACCAAGGGCCCTAGCGGGAGGCACCGGGGAGCTGTTTTTT,CASSPRALAGGTGELFF
-,TRBJ2-1,TRBV2,TRBD2,TGTGCCAGCATTACGCGGGAGTACTCCTACAATGAGCAGTTCTTC,CASITREYSYNEQFF
-,TRBJ1-1,TRBV7-2,-,TGTGCCAGCAGCTTAGGACACCTGAACACTGAAGCTTTCTTT,CASSLGHLNTEAFF
-,TRBJ1-1,TRBV19,TRBD1,TGTGCCAGTAGTGACTATCCGGGACAGGGTGGGGAAGCTTTCTTT,CASSDYPGQGGEAFF
-,TRBJ2-7,TRBV19,TRBD2,TGTGCCACCGCGGGTCGGGGGGGACCCTACGAGCAGTACTTC,CATAGRGGPYEQYF
-,TRBJ1-1,TRBV6-1,-,TGTGCCAGCAGTGAAGGTTTGGGGGCGATGCGGGCTTTCTTT,CASSEGLGAMRAFF
-,TRBJ1-1,TRBV2,-,TGTGCCAGCACCCGGCGGGCGAACACTGAAGCTTTCTTT,CASTRRANTEAFF
few,TRBJ1-2,TRBV28,-,TGTGCCAGCAGTTTCGCGGCGCACTATGGCTACACCTTC,CASSFAAHYGYTF